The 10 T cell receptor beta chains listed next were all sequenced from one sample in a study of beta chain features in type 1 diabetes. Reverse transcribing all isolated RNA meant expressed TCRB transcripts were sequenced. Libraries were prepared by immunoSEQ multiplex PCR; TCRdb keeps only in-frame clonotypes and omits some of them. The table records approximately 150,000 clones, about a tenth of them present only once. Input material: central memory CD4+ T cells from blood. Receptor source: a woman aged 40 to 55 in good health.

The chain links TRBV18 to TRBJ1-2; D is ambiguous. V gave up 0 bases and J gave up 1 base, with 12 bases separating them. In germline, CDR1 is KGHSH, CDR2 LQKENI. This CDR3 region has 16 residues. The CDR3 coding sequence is TGTGCCAGCTCACCACCGGGGAAAGGGAGTAACTATGGCTACACCTTC. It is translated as CASSPPGKGSNYGYTF. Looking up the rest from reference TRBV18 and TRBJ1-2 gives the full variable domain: NAGVMQNPRHLVRRRGQEARLRCSPMKGHSHVYWYRQLPEEGLKFMVYLQKENIIDESGMPKERFSAEFPKEGPSILRIQQVVRGDSAAYFCASSPPGKGSNYGYTFGSGTRLTVV.

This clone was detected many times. The CDR3 DNA reads as TGTGCCAGCAGTGACCCGGGACAGGGGTTTGGCTATGGCTACACCTTC. Its translation: CASSDPGQGFGYGYTF. This rearrangement joins TRBV6-1 to TRBJ1-2, with 10 bases matching TRBD1. CDR1 MNHNS and CDR2 SASEGT come from the germline V gene. The V segment lost 3 bases and the J segment 4 bases; nucleotides outside the gene matches: 8. The CDR3 is made up of 16 amino acids.

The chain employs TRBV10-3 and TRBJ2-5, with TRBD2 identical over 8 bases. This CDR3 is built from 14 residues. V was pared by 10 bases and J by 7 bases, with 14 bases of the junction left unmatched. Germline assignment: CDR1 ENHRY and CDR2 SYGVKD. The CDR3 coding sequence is TGTGCCAACAGCGTCGGGGGGGGAGACACGACCCAGTACTTC. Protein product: CANSVGGGDTTQYF.

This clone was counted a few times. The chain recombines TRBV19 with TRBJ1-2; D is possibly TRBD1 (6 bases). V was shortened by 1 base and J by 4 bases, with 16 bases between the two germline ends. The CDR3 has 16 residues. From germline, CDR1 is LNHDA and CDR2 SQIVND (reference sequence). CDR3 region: CASSIAGTPVAYGYTF. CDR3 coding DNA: TGTGCCAGTAGTATAGCAGGGACACCGGTAGCCTATGGCTACACCTTC.

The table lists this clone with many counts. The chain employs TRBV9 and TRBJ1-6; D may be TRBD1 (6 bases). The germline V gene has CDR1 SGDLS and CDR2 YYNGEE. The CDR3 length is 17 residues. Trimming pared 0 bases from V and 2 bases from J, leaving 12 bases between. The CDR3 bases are TGTGCCAGCAGCGTAGGTAACAGGGCGGCCTATAATTCACCCCTCCACTTT. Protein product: CASSVGNRAAYNSPLHF.

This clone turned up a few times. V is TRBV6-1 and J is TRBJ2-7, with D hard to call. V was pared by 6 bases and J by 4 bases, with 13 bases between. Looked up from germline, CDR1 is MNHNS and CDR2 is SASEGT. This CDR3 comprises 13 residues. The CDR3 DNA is TGTGCCAGCAGCACTAATGCGAAATACGAGCAGTACTTC. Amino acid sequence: CASSTNAKYEQYF.

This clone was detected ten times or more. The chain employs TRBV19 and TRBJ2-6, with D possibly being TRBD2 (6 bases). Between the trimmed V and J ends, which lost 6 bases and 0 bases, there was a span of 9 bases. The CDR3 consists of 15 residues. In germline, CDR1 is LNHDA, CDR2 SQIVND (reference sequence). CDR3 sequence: CASRTGSSGANVLTF. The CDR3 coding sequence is TGTGCCAGTAGAACCGGGAGCTCTGGGGCCAACGTCCTGACTTTC.

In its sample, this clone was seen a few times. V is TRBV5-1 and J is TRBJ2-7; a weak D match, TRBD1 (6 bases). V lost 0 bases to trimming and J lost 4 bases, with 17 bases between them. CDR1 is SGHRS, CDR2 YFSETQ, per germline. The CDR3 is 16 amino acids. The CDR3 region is CASSLGDRRFVYEQYF. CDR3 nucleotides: TGCGCCAGCAGCTTGGGTGACAGGAGGTTTGTGTACGAGCAGTACTTC.

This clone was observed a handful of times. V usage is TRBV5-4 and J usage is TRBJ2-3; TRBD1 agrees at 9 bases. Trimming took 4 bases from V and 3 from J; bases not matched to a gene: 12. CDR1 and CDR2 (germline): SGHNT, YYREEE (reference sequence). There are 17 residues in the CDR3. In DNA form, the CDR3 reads TGTGCCAGCAGCCGCACCCTTACTGGGACAGGGACAGATACGCAGTATTTT. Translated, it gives CASSRTLTGTGTDTQYF.

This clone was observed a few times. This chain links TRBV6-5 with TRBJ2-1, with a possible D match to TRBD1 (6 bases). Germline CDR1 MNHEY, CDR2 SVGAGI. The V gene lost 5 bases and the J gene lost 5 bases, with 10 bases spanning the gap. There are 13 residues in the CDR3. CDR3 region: CASSTGQHNEQFF. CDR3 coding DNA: TGTGCCAGCAGTACTGGACAGCACAATGAGCAGTTCTTC.